The 14 T cell receptor beta chains presented below share a single source sample, sequenced in a study of post-analysis software for immune sequencing data. The TCR beta cDNA libraries carried unique molecular identifiers. TCRdb processed the PCR reads anew with MiXCR; each CDR3 protein has one entry. The repertoire holds 650,000 to 900,000 distinct CDR3 sequences, around 45% seen once, with roughly 5% in the top ten. Their antigens are not known. Study-wide results and caveats: With TRBV5-6, TRBV5-1 and TRBV20-1 included, about five TRBV segments were more frequent in patients than in controls.

Source material: blood. The receptors were sampled from a girl between 5 and 17 years old with multiple sclerosis.

This clonotype was detected only once. CDR3: CASSVTPLRDVAPGSVVEQFF. The CDR3 nucleotides are TGTGCCAGCAGTGTTACACCCTTAAGGGACGTAGCCCCAGGTTCGGTGGTGGAGCAGTTCTTC. V is TRBV12-3 or TRBV12-4 and J is TRBJ2-1, with D perhaps assigned TRBD1 or TRBD2 (5 bases each). V lost 5 bases and J 10 bases, leaving 39 bases between the germline ends. There are 21 residues in the CDR3.

The chain uses TRBV4-3 and TRBJ2-1; D gene uncertain. CDR1 is LGHNA and CDR2 is YSLEER in the germline V gene. V gave up 5 bases and J gave up 6 bases, with 8 bases separating them. The CDR3 runs 12 residues. CDR3 nucleotide sequence: TGCGCCAGCAGCTTTCGTAGCAATGAGCAGTTCTTC. It specifies CASSFRSNEQFF.

The chain employs TRBV29-1 and TRBJ2-3, with a weak D call TRBD1 (5 bases). There are 10 residues in the CDR3. The V end lost 5 bases, the J end lost 6 bases, and 6 bases lay between the germline ends. In germline, CDR1 is SQVTM, CDR2 ANQGSEA. Here the CDR3 DNA reads TGCAGCGTTCAGGGCGATACGCAGTATTTT. Residues: CSVQGDTQYF.

The chain uses TRBV9 and TRBJ2-3; 8 bases align to TRBD2. Trimming took 5 bases from V and 8 from J; bases not matched to a gene: 7. Germline assignment: CDR1 SGDLS and CDR2 YYNGEE. The CDR3 loop spans 13 amino acids. Here the CDR3 reads CASRGLGEGTQYF. DNA of the CDR3: TGTGCCAGCAGGGGACTAGGAGAGGGTACGCAGTATTTT.

V gene TRBV20-1 combines with J gene TRBJ2-3; the D gene is possibly TRBD2 (6 bases). V was cut by 0 bases and J by 1 base, with 14 bases left in between. The CDR3 contains 16 residues. Per germline, CDR1 DFQATT and CDR2 SNEGSKA (reference sequence). The CDR3 region is CSARDIAAVRTDTQYF. The CDR3 coding sequence is TGCAGTGCTAGAGATATAGCGGCCGTCCGCACAGATACGCAGTATTTT.

J is TRBJ2-1 and V is TRBV20-1; D is unresolved. V lost 5 bases, J lost 0 bases, and 11 bases lay in between. Germline CDR1 DFQATT, CDR2 SNEGSKA (reference sequence). This CDR3 comprises 14 residues. CDR3 sequence (DNA): TGCAGTGCTCGGAACGTCCCCTCCTACAATGAGCAGTTCTTC. Translation gives CSARNVPSYNEQFF.

The genes are TRBV4-3 and TRBJ1-6; tentative D call: TRBD1 (6 bases). The CDR3 is made up of 16 amino acids. In germline, CDR1 is LGHNA, CDR2 YSLEER. Deletions cut 0 bases from V and 11 bases from J, with 17 bases between. DNA for the CDR3: TGCGCCAGCAGCCAAGATTTGGTGGGGGCGAAGACACCCCTCCACTTT. Amino acid sequence: CASSQDLVGAKTPLHF.

The rearrangement links TRBV5-1 to TRBJ2-5; D call uncertain. This CDR3 region has 14 residues. The germline V and J ends were trimmed by 4 bases and 2 bases, with 12 bases remaining between them. The germline gives CDR1 SGHRS, CDR2 YFSETQ. CDR3 loop: CASSLNWPQETQYF. In DNA, the CDR3 is TGCGCCAGCAGCCTCAACTGGCCTCAAGAGACCCAGTACTTC.

This clonotype has at least ten counts. The chain employs TRBV6-2 or TRBV6-3 and TRBJ2-5, with D maybe TRBD2 (6 bases). The V end lost 7 bases, the J end lost 4 bases, and 16 bases lay between the germline ends. CDR1 is MNHEY and CDR2 is SVGEGT in the germline V gene. The CDR3 has 14 amino acids. For the CDR3, the DNA is TGTGCCAGCACCCTCCGAATGGGGGGAGAGACCCAGTACTTC. Protein: CASTLRMGGETQYF.

The table lists this clonotype with a few counts. The rearrangement joins TRBV9 to TRBJ2-1; D may be TRBD1 or TRBD2 (5 bases each). Germline CDR1 is SGDLS and CDR2 is YYNGEE. V was clipped by 5 bases and J by 5 bases, with 14 bases between them. CDR3 length: 14 residues. The CDR3 DNA sequence: TGTGCCAGCAGTGACGATGGGGGACACAATGAGCAGTTCTTC. Translating gives CASSDDGGHNEQFF.

Here the CDR3 reads CASSDTSGPYNEQFF. The CDR3, as DNA: TGTGCCAGCAGTGATACTAGCGGCCCCTACAATGAGCAGTTCTTC. This rearrangement joins TRBV6-2 or TRBV6-3 to TRBJ2-1; TRBD2 agrees at 8 bases. Germline assignment: CDR1 MNHEY and CDR2 SVGEGT. The V and J ends lost 5 bases and 2 bases, in that order; junction bases with no gene match: 5. CDR3 length equals 15 residues.

About this clonotype: A much larger clone differs from this one at a single base, so this may be a read error. This rearrangement joins TRBV7-9 to TRBJ2-5; 8 positions agree with TRBD2. The germline V gene encodes CDR1 SEHNR and CDR2 FQNEAQ (reference sequence). The CDR3 has 15 amino acids. The DNA of the CDR3 is TGTGCCAACAGCCGCCCCGGGACTAGGTCGGAGACCCAGTACTTC. Translation: CANSRPGTRSETQYF.

The sample holds a few counts of this clonotype. The rearrangement links TRBV7-2 to TRBJ2-1, with D maybe TRBD2 (6 bases). V gave up 2 bases and J gave up 0 bases, with 11 bases separating them. CDR1 is SGHTA, CDR2 FQGNSA, per germline. This CDR3 is 16 amino acids long. This CDR3 is CASSLKASVSYNEQFF. Written as DNA, the CDR3 is TGTGCCAGCAGCTTAAAGGCTAGCGTCTCCTACAATGAGCAGTTCTTC.

This chain uses TRBV29-1 with TRBJ1-2; D call uncertain. Trimming stripped 1 base from V and 0 bases from J, with 6 bases between. The CDR3 is 13 amino acids. Germline assignment: CDR1 SQVTM and CDR2 ANQGSEA. CDR3 sequence (DNA): TGCAGCGTTGAAGTGGCAGCTAACTATGGCTACACCTTC. This translates into CSVEVAANYGYTF. Combining the CDR3 with reference TRBV29-1 and TRBJ1-2 gives the whole variable domain SAVISQKPSRDICQRGTSLTIQCQVDSQVTMMFWYRQQPGQSLTLIATANQGSEATYESGFVIDKFPISRPNLTFSTLTVSNMSPEDSSIYLCSVEVAANYGYTFGSGTRLTVV.